The rows below give T cell receptor beta chains drawn from one sample of a study of early T cells in non-severe SARS-CoV-2 infection. TCRdb passed the 5' RACE reads through MiXCR, listing each CDR3 protein once. In the table there are 30,000 to 45,000 distinct CDR3 sequences, roughly 5% of which are singletons. The sample consisted of whole blood. These receptors were obtained from an adult who was a healthcare worker with PCR-confirmed SARS-CoV-2 infection or an uninfected control (not recorded which). The conserved cysteine and the conserved F or W are not part of the CDR3 here. Expanded clones get a size class; other rows say once, few or many, or leave the size out.

TRBJ2-1 TRBV21-1 many ASSTPTTGSSYNEQF
TRBJ1-1 TRBV4-3 many ASSQVAGPTEAF
TRBJ1-4 TRBV18 few ASSPRGLSTGYNEKLF
TRBJ2-5 TRBV7-3 few ASSLASGSSQETQY
TRBJ2-3 TRBV6-6 few ASSYGTTDTQY
TRBJ2-3 TRBV7-2 many ASSLLAGSPDTQY
TRBJ1-1 TRBV7-9 NA ASSLGQGEAF
TRBJ1-3 TRBV20-1 few SARDRGGLSGNTIY
TRBJ2-2 TRBV5-1 many ASRATGTGELF
TRBJ2-7 TRBV11-2 few ASSFQGAMDEQY
TRBJ1-2 TRBV7-6 many ASSSLAHRGKNYGYT
TRBJ2-5 TRBV6-6 many ASNPWAGETQY
TRBJ2-1 TRBV7-2 many ASSFGSLQSGQF
TRBJ2-5 TRBV5-1 NA ASSQGGLAGSVHQETQY
TRBJ2-3 TRBV30 many AWSAARGAATDTQY
TRBJ2-6 TRBV21-1 few ASSKAGQLSSGANVLT
TRBJ2-1 TRBV5-6 many ASSSGTSRGF
TRBJ2-3 TRBV28 many ASLPGQGARVDTQY
TRBJ2-1 TRBV29-1 many SVEERDRRGEQF
TRBJ2-1 TRBV2 NA ASSPTGAGYNEQF
TRBJ1-2 TRBV7-2 many ASSRDRGREPYT
TRBJ2-3 TRBV2 NA ASSGLAEGDTQY
TRBJ1-2 TRBV7-8 many ASSARPGAGYGYT
TRBJ2-7 TRBV12-3/TRBV12-4 many ASSFFGLARLEQY
TRBJ2-5 TRBV11-2 many ASREGFPSQETQY
TRBJ1-4 TRBV12-3/TRBV12-4 many ASSNRGRVEKLF
TRBJ2-1 TRBV6-2/TRBV6-3 many ASTESGVYHSEQF
TRBJ1-2 TRBV10-2 NA ASRKPAGGVYGYT
TRBJ2-1 TRBV5-5 many ASSFRDASNEQF
TRBJ2-7 TRBV14 many ASSPWTGSYEQY
TRBJ2-3 TRBV11-2 many ASSPMLGGTDTQY
TRBJ2-1 TRBV7-9 NA ASRASSNFYEQF
TRBJ2-7 TRBV12-3/TRBV12-4 many ASSQGGSYEQY
TRBJ1-1 TRBV20-1 many SAPASTEAF
TRBJ2-7 TRBV4-3 few ASSPRPGSEQY
TRBJ2-7 TRBV7-9 many ASSLGGTSYEQY
TRBJ2-7 TRBV24-1 many ATSDPGQGPQPLSYEQY
TRBJ1-1 TRBV7-6 many ASSLAGSEEAF
TRBJ2-3 TRBV4-1 NA ASSQDWTSGFTDTQY
TRBJ2-5 TRBV2 many ASSGGGLAGQETQY
TRBJ2-5 TRBV19 few ASSNSGRVY